Listed here is a single T cell receptor beta chain. In TCRdb, the RT-PCR reads were re-called with MiXCR into one record per CDR3 protein. This repertoire shows about 680,000 distinct CDR3 sequences, around 14% found once; its top ten account for roughly 3.6%. Germline-derived CDR1 and CDR2 are SGDLS and YYNGEE. The CDR3 has 13 amino acids. Germline trimming cut 7 bases from V and 3 bases from J; bases unmatched to any gene: 3. The sequenced sample consisted of memory CD4+ T cells from blood. The rearrangement links TRBV9 to TRBJ2-7; 11 bases align to TRBD2. This sequence was found in a female donor in good health, serving as a healthy control. The CDR3 spells CASGTSGVYEQYF. CDR3 sequence (DNA): TGTGCCAGCGGGACTAGCGGAGTCTACGAGCAGTACTTC.